The 29 T cell receptor beta chains listed next were all sequenced from one sample in a study of T cell responses to AZD1222 COVID-19 vaccine. Assay: immunoSEQ multiplex PCR; the TCRdb copy retains only in-frame clones and omits some. The data contain about 120,000 clones, roughly 92% of them seen just once; the ten biggest clones take up roughly 1.6%. The material was peripheral blood, obtained 28 days after the second AZD1222 dose. These receptor sequences come from an adult who received the AZD1222 COVID-19 vaccine.

V usage is TRBV7-9 and J usage is TRBJ1-2, with a tentative D call TRBD1 (5 bases). CDR1 is SEHNR, CDR2 FQNEAQ, per germline (reference sequence). V lost 4 bases to trimming and J lost 0 bases, with 12 bases between them. The CDR3 length is 15 residues. The CDR3 loop reads CASSSVRQTNYGYTF. CDR3 DNA: TGTGCCAGCAGCTCTGTGAGACAGACTAACTATGGCTACACCTTC. Looking up the rest from reference TRBV7-9 and TRBJ1-2 gives the full variable domain: DTGVSQNPRHKITKRGQNVTFRCDPISEHNRLYWYRQTLGQGPEFLTYFQNEAQLEKSRLLSDRFSAERPKGSFSTLEIQRTEQGDSAMYLCASSSVRQTNYGYTFGSGTRLTVV.

This chain uses TRBV28 with TRBJ2-4; the D call may be TRBD1 or TRBD2 (5 bases each). Germline CDR1 and CDR2: MDHEN and SYDVKM. The CDR3 length is 12 residues. V dropped 2 bases and J dropped 9 bases, with 8 bases sitting between them. CDR3 nucleotide sequence: TGTGCCAGCAGTTTACCAGGGACCATTCAGTACTTC. Translating gives CASSLPGTIQYF. Together with reference TRBV28 and TRBJ2-4, the CDR3 gives the full variable domain: DVKVTQSSRYLVKRTGEKVFLECVQDMDHENMFWYRQDPGLGLRLIYFSYDVKMKEKGDIPEGYSVSREKKERFSLILESASTNQTSMYLCASSLPGTIQYFGAGTRLSVL.

The chain links TRBV30 to TRBJ2-7, with D hard to call. The CDR3 contains 13 residues. Trimming left V 2 bases short and J 0 bases short, with 8 bases between. Germline V gene lookup returns CDR1 GTSNPN and CDR2 SVGIG (reference sequence). The CDR3 DNA reads TGTGCCTGGAGTTCTAGTAACTCCTACGAGCAGTACTTC. Protein: CAWSSSNSYEQYF.

DNA of the CDR3: TGTGCCAGTAGTATAGGCCCGGTTACCTACGAGCAGTACTTC. Translating gives CASSIGPVTYEQYF. The chain uses TRBV19 and TRBJ2-7; D ambiguous. This CDR3 region has 14 residues. In germline, CDR1 is LNHDA, CDR2 SQIVND (reference sequence). Trimming shortened V by 1 base and J by 2 bases, and 9 bases separated the two germline ends. The full variable domain, completed using reference TRBV19 and TRBJ2-7, is DGGITQSPKYLFRKEGQNVTLSCEQNLNHDAMYWYRQDPGQGLRLIYYSQIVNDFQKGDIAEGYSVSREKKESFPLTVTSAQKNPTAFYLCASSIGPVTYEQYFGPGTRLTVT.

The V gene is TRBV3-1 (or the pseudogene TRBV3-2), the J gene TRBJ2-1; the D gene could be TRBD1 or TRBD2 (6 bases each). Germline CDR1 LGHDT, CDR2 YNNKEL (reference sequence). Trimming shortened V by 3 bases and J by 5 bases, and 14 bases separated the two germline ends. The CDR3 loop spans 15 amino acids. CDR3 coding DNA: TGTGCCAGCAGCCACGAGCGGAGGGGGGACAATGAGCAGTTCTTC. The encoded protein is CASSHERRGDNEQFF.

The chain couples TRBV5-8 to TRBJ1-6; D not resolved. In germline, CDR1 is SGHTS, CDR2 YDEGEE. The V gene lost 0 bases and the J gene lost 5 bases, with 6 bases spanning the gap. The CDR3 contains 14 residues. CDR3 bases: TGTGCCAGCAGCTTGGTCGGAAATAATTCACCCCTCCACTTT. Translated, it gives CASSLVGNNSPLHF.

This clone was seen just once. The gene calls are TRBV19 and TRBJ2-7; the D is unclear. The CDR3 has 14 residues. Per germline, CDR1 LNHDA and CDR2 SQIVND (reference sequence). Deletions cut 3 bases from V and 1 base from J, with 10 bases between. The CDR3 loop reads CASSISVESYEQYF. The CDR3 DNA reads TGTGCCAGTAGTATTTCGGTAGAATCCTACGAGCAGTACTTC.

The chain links TRBV7-2 to TRBJ2-3; a possible D gene is TRBD2 (5 bases). This CDR3 is built from 14 residues. Germline V gene lookup returns CDR1 SGHTA and CDR2 FQGNSA. V was pared by 1 base and J by 7 bases, with 12 bases between. CDR3 sequence reads: CASSLGHRLYTQYF. The CDR3 DNA follows: TGTGCCAGCAGCTTAGGACACAGACTATATACGCAGTATTTT.

The rearrangement links TRBV7-9 to TRBJ2-7; 8 bases align to TRBD1. This CDR3 has 16 residues. Germline CDR1 reads SEHNR; CDR2 reads FQNEAQ (reference sequence). After removal of 6 bases from V and 6 bases from J, the junction contained 16 bases not matched to a gene. Here the CDR3 reads CASRIMKRRTGSEQYF. The DNA of the CDR3 is TGTGCCAGCAGAATTATGAAGCGAAGGACAGGGTCCGAGCAGTACTTC.

The V call is TRBV28, the J call TRBJ1-2; D remains unclear. The CDR3 extends over 16 amino acids. Between the trimmed V and J ends, which lost 4 bases and 7 bases, there was a span of 22 bases. Germline CDR1 reads MDHEN; CDR2 reads SYDVKM. Here the CDR3 reads CASSSLRESVWGGYTF. The CDR3 nucleotides are TGTGCCAGCAGTTCTCTCCGGGAATCCGTCTGGGGTGGCTACACCTTC.

The chain has TRBV9 and TRBJ1-1, with no clear D. Trimming removed 4 bases from V and 0 bases from J, with 10 bases in between. The CDR3 spans 14 residues. Germline assignment: CDR1 SGDLS and CDR2 YYNGEE. The CDR3 nucleotides read TGTGCCAGCAGCTCCATGCCTATGAACACTGAAGCTTTCTTT. This encodes CASSSMPMNTEAFF.

For this clone: A junction end diverges from the germline sequence, so it may reflect a read error. V and J are TRBV7-6 and TRBJ2-1, with 10 bases that match TRBD1. The CDR3 has 17 residues. The germline V gene encodes CDR1 SGHVS and CDR2 FNYEAQ. The CDR3 is CASSFLSETGGHNEQFF. The CDR3 DNA is TGTGCCAGCAGCTTCCTCTCAGAGACAGGGGGCCACAACGAGCAGTTCTTC.

V and J are TRBV12-3 or TRBV12-4 and TRBJ2-1; D gene ambiguous. Trimming removed 2 bases at V and 12 bases at J, with 14 bases between. This CDR3 contains 13 residues. The CDR3 spells CASSLIARVGQFF. As DNA, the CDR3 is TGTGCCAGCAGTTTAATTGCCCGGGTGGGGCAGTTCTTC.

The chain has TRBV6-6 and TRBJ1-6; D ambiguous. The CDR3 sequence is 12 residues long. Germline V gene data show CDR1 as MNHNY and CDR2 as SVGAGI (reference sequence). V gave up 6 bases and J gave up 9 bases, with 9 bases separating them. The CDR3 coding sequence is TGTGCCAGCAGCCAAACAGCTTCACCCCTCCACTTT. Its translation is CASSQTASPLHF.

The chain uses TRBV5-8 and TRBJ1-2; 7 bases agree with TRBD1. Trimming at V came to 4 bases and at J to 3 bases, leaving 3 bases not matched to a gene. This CDR3 spans 13 amino acids. Germline loops: CDR1 SGHTS, CDR2 YDEGEE. CDR3 residues: CASSVGQHYGYTF. CDR3 coding DNA: TGTGCCAGCAGCGTGGGACAGCACTATGGCTACACCTTC. Drawing the rest from reference TRBV5-8 and TRBJ1-2, the complete variable domain is EAGVTQSPTHLIKTRGQQATLRCSPISGHTSVYWYQQALGLGLQFLLWYDEGEERNRGNFPPRFSGRQFPNYSSELNVNALELEDSALYLCASSVGQHYGYTFGSGTRLTVV.

The genes are TRBV11-2 and TRBJ2-1; 10 positions agree with TRBD2. Germline V CDR1 and CDR2: SGHAT, FQNNGV. The V and J ends lost 0 bases and 4 bases, in that order; junction bases with no gene match: 3. The CDR3 consists of 16 residues. DNA for the CDR3: TGTGCCAGCAGCTTAGATCCAGCGGGAGGGTACAATGAGCAGTTCTTC. It translates to CASSLDPAGGYNEQFF.

J is TRBJ1-4 and V is TRBV28; the match to TRBD1 covers 7 bases. CDR3 length: 14 amino acids. Germline V gives CDR1 MDHEN, CDR2 SYDVKM. V dropped 6 bases and J dropped 8; count of bases not matched to a gene: 9. The CDR3 bases are TGTGCCAGCAGCCTCGACAGGGTGGGGGAAAAACTGTTTTTT. Translating gives CASSLDRVGEKLFF. The whole variable domain, remainder taken from reference TRBV28 and TRBJ1-4, is DVKVTQSSRYLVKRTGEKVFLECVQDMDHENMFWYRQDPGLGLRLIYFSYDVKMKEKGDIPEGYSVSREKKERFSLILESASTNQTSMYLCASSLDRVGEKLFFGSGTQLSVL.

CDR3 sequence reads: CASSLDLRPGQFYEQYF. The CDR3 DNA is TGTGCCAGCAGCTTGGACTTAAGACCGGGACAGTTCTACGAGCAGTACTTC. This chain uses TRBV5-8 with TRBJ2-7, with 7 nucleotides matching TRBD1. Germline CDR1 and CDR2: SGHTS and YDEGEE. Unmatched junction bases numbered 12, after V lost 0 bases and J lost 3 bases. This CDR3 comprises 17 residues.

The rearrangement uses TRBV9 and TRBJ2-2; D perhaps matches TRBD1 (6 bases). The CDR3 extends over 15 amino acids. The V gene's germline CDR1 is SGDLS and CDR2 YYNGEE. Trimming stripped 4 bases from V and 6 bases from J, with 16 bases between. The CDR3 nucleotides read TGTGCCAGCAGCTCCAGGGCTGGGGGCTCCGGGGAGCTGTTTTTT. This sequence encodes CASSSRAGGSGELFF.

The chain couples TRBV12-2 to TRBJ1-1. TRBV12-2 is reported as a pseudogene. This CDR3 comprises 13 residues. The CDR3 loop reads CASRPKKNPEAFF. As DNA, the CDR3 is TGTGCAAGTCGCCCCAAGAAAAACCCTGAAGCTTTCTTT.

The V gene is TRBV10-1, the J gene TRBJ1-1; D may be TRBD1 (5 bases). CDR1 WNHNN and CDR2 SYGVQD come from the germline V gene (reference sequence). The CDR3 consists of 15 residues. Trimming removed 4 bases from V and 4 bases from J, with 16 bases in between. The CDR3 DNA reads as TGCGCCAGCAGTGTGTCGAGGGGCTCGCCCACTGAAGCTTTCTTT. This sequence encodes CASSVSRGSPTEAFF.

This clone was seen once. The chain couples TRBV6-2 or TRBV6-3 to TRBJ1-1, with D unresolved. The CDR3 consists of 15 residues. Germline CDR1 reads MNHEY; CDR2 reads SVGEGT. V lost 5 bases to trimming and J lost 1 base, with 14 bases between them. The CDR3 nucleotides read TGTGCCAGCAGTGCCCCACGGACGGGGAACACTGAAGCTTTCTTT. Residues: CASSAPRTGNTEAFF.

The J gene is TRBJ1-3, the V gene TRBV18; D is unresolved. The CDR3 length is 17 residues. Looked up from germline, CDR1 is KGHSH and CDR2 is LQKENI. Trimming removed 6 bases from V and 0 bases from J, with 18 bases in between. The DNA for the CDR3 is TGTGCCAGCTCCTTCGGCGAAGGCGGTTACTCTGGAAACACCATATATTTT. This sequence encodes CASSFGEGGYSGNTIYF.

The rearrangement uses TRBV12-5 and TRBJ1-2; D not resolved. The CDR3 extends over 14 amino acids. Trimming left V 5 bases short and J 5 bases short, with 15 bases between. Per the germline V gene, CDR1 is LGHNT and CDR2 is FRNRAP. Written as DNA, the CDR3 is TGTGCTAGTGGTCCGGATCAAGGGTGGTATGGCTACACCTTC. It yields the protein CASGPDQGWYGYTF. The full variable domain, in which reference TRBV12-5 and TRBJ1-2 provide the parts outside the CDR3, is DARVTQTPRHKVTEMGQEVTMRCQPILGHNTVFWYRQTMMQGLELLAYFRNRAPLDDSGMPKDRFSAEMPDATLATLKIQPSEPRDSAVYFCASGPDQGWYGYTFGSGTRLTVV.

This clone was seen once. One end of the junction is discordant with germline, which a read error may explain. The chain carries TRBV18 and TRBJ2-7, with TRBD2 matching 10 bases. Germline lookup yields CDR1 KGHSH and CDR2 LQKENI. This CDR3 spans 13 amino acids. The CDR3 sequence: CASTSALAGDIIF. DNA of the CDR3: TGTGCCAGCACCAGTGCCCTAGCGGGAGATATCATTTTC.

The chain is built from TRBV5-6 and TRBJ2-7, with no clear D. Germline CDR1 is SGHDT and CDR2 is YYEEEE. This CDR3 region has 13 residues. Trimming pared 2 bases from V and 6 bases from J, leaving 12 bases between. Here the CDR3 DNA reads TGTGCCAGCAGCTTTGGTGGGGTACGCGAGCAGTACTTC. This gives the protein CASSFGGVREQYF.

This clone was picked up one time. V is TRBV6-6 and J is TRBJ1-5, with 9 nucleotides matching TRBD1. The trim removed 4 bases at V and 0 bases at J, leaving 4 bases unmatched. The germline V gene has CDR1 MNHNY and CDR2 SVGAGI (reference sequence). The CDR3 sequence is 16 residues long. This CDR3 is CASSSRQGGSNQPQHF. CDR3 bases: TGTGCCAGCAGTTCCCGACAGGGGGGTAGCAATCAGCCCCAGCATTTT.

The CDR3 region is CASSDVWGRGNSNQPQHF. CDR3 nucleotides: TGTGCCAGCAGTGACGTGTGGGGCAGGGGTAATAGCAATCAGCCCCAGCATTTT. The V call is TRBV6-1, the J call TRBJ1-5; D is perhaps TRBD1 (6 bases). The CDR3 contains 18 residues. V was pared by 3 bases and J by 0 bases, with 18 bases between. The germline CDR1 and CDR2 sequences are MNHNS and SASEGT.

With regard to this clone: A read error is likely, as this CDR3 ends without the conserved phenylalanine or tryptophan. It is unclear where the CDR3 begins or ends on the DNA, so no DNA is shown, and the CDR3 is as TCRdb lists it. The chain carries TRBV12-3 or TRBV12-4 and TRBJ1-3; the tabulated D call, TRBD1, remains unverified against the DNA. The CDR3 is 11 residues long, ends included. This CDR3 is CASSLEGDRVI.